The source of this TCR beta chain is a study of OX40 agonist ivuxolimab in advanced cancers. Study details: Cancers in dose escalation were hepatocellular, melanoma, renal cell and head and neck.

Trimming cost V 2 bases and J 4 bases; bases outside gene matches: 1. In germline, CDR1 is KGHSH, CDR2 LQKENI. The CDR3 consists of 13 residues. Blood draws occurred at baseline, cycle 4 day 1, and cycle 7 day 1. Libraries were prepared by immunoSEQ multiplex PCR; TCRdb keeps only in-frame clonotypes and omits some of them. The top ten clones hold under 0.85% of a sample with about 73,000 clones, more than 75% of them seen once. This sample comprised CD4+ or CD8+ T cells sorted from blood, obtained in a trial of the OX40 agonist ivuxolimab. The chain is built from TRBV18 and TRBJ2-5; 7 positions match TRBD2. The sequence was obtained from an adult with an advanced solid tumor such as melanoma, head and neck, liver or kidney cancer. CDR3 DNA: TGTGCCAGCTCACCATCGGGAGGAGAGACCCAGTACTTC. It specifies CASSPSGGETQYF.